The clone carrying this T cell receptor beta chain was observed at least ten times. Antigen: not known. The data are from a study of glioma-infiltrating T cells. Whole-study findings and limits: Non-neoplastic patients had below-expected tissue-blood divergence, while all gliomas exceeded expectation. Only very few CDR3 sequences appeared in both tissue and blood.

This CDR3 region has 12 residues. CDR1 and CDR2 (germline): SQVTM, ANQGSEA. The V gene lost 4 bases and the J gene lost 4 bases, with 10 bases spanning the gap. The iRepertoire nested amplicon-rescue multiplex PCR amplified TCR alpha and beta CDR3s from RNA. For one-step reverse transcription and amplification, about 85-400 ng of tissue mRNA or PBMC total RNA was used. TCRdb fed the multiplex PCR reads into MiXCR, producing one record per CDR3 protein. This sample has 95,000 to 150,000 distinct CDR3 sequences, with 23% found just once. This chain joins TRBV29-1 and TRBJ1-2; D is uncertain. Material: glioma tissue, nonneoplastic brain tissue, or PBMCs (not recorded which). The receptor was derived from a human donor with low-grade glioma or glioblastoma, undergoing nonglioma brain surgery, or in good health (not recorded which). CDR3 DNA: TGCAGCGTTGGGGTTTGGGGCTATGGCTACACCTTC. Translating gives CSVGVWGYGYTF.